This is a list of T cell receptor beta chains from one sample in a study of blood T cell repertoires in COVID-19. Clones were sequenced by immunoSEQ multiplex PCR, and TCRdb holds only the in-frame ones, with some missing. The table shows approximately 110,000 clones, with roughly 86% occurring only once. The sample taken for sequencing was peripheral blood. These receptors were collected from a man aged 40-50 years with acute or convalescent COVID-19. The CDR3 runs from the conserved cysteine through the conserved F or W. D genes are given only for firm matches. Clone size is stated in some rows and not others, as once, few, many or a class when expanded.

CDR3aa | CDR3nt | v_gene | abundance | len | j_gene | d_gene
CAWAQVLRVAGYTF | TGTGCCTGGGCCCAGGTTTTGAGAGTCGCTGGCTACACCTTC | TRBV30 | NA | 14 | TRBJ1-2 | NA
CASSQDRGGASNEQFF | TGCGCCAGCAGCCAAGATAGGGGGGGGGCTAGCAATGAGCAGTTCTTC | TRBV4-1 | NA | 16 | TRBJ2-1 | NA
CASKGTGDQPQHF | TGTGCCAGCAAAGGCACAGGGGACCAGCCCCAGCATTTT | TRBV2 | NA | 13 | TRBJ1-5 | TRBD1
CASRQEIDATEAFF | TGTGCCAGCAGACAGGAGATTGATGCCACTGAAGCTTTCTTT | TRBV6-4 | NA | 14 | TRBJ1-1 | NA
CASSLRRGRANEKLFF | TGTGCCAGCAGCTTACGAAGGGGTAGGGCTAATGAAAAACTGTTTTTT | TRBV7-9 | NA | 16 | TRBJ1-4 | NA
CASSIDRAGGYTF | TGCGCCAGCAGTATAGACAGGGCAGGCGGCTACACCTTC | TRBV10-1 | NA | 13 | TRBJ1-2 | TRBD1
CASSPGLRVGELFF | TGCGCCAGCAGCCCGGGACTGCGCGTCGGGGAGCTGTTTTTT | TRBV5-1 | NA | 14 | TRBJ2-2 | NA
CASSPQGAAFF | TGTGCCAGCAGCCCGCAGGGGGCGGCTTTCTTT | TRBV7-9 | NA | 11 | TRBJ1-1 | TRBD1
CASSPNSGFGEKLFF | TGCGCCAGCAGCCCCAACTCGGGGTTCGGTGAAAAACTGTTTTTT | TRBV5-1 | once | 15 | TRBJ1-4 | NA
CASSANTGGVGTEAFF | TGTGCCAGCAGCGCGAATACAGGGGGCGTAGGCACTGAAGCTTTCTTT | TRBV7-2 | NA | 16 | TRBJ1-1 | TRBD1
CASSPLTGLAPGETQYF | TGTGCCAGCAGCCCGCTGACGGGACTAGCTCCCGGAGAGACCCAGTACTTC | TRBV7-6 | NA | 17 | TRBJ2-5 | TRBD2
CASSIIQGETNEKLFF | TGTGCCAGTAGTATAATACAGGGAGAAACTAATGAAAAACTGTTTTTT | TRBV19 | NA | 16 | TRBJ1-4 | NA
CASSTSTDYEQYF | TGTGCCAGCAGCACATCGACAGACTACGAGCAGTACTTC | TRBV7-6 | NA | 13 | TRBJ2-7 | NA
CASSSGQGIAGELFF | TGCGCCAGCAGCTCCGGACAGGGGATCGCCGGGGAGCTGTTTTTT | TRBV5-1 | NA | 15 | TRBJ2-2 | TRBD1
CASSEVELWKLFF | TGTGCCAGCAGTGAAGTCGAACTATGGAAACTGTTTTTT | TRBV6-1 | NA | 13 | TRBJ1-4 | NA
CAWSTGADTQYF | TGTGCCTGGAGTACCGGTGCGGATACGCAGTATTTT | TRBV30 | NA | 12 | TRBJ2-3 | NA
CAWISRGLGRNSPLHF | TGTGCCTGGATCTCTCGGGGTTTGGGAAGGAATTCACCCCTCCACTTT | TRBV30 | NA | 16 | TRBJ1-6 | NA